The rows below give T cell receptor beta chains drawn from one sample of a study of spatial heterogeneity in lung cancer. TCRdb redid the calling of the 5' RACE reads with MiXCR, one entry per CDR3 protein. This sample has 25,000 to 30,000 distinct CDR3 sequences, with approximately 5.6% found just once. The source was PBMCs, collected at follow-up. These receptors were obtained from a male donor with early-stage non-small cell lung cancer. The CDR3 runs from the conserved cysteine through the conserved F or W. A D gene is named only where the DNA matches it firmly.

>NA|TRBJ2-1|TRBV7-6|17
CASSLYRLTSSYNEQFF
>NA|TRBJ1-5|TRBV2|12
CASTGSNQPQHF
>TRBD1|TRBJ2-3|TRBV5-6|18
CASTIQGARVWITDTQYF
>TRBD2|TRBJ2-5|TRBV27|15
CASSLGAGGLETQYF
>NA|TRBJ2-2|TRBV24-1|13
CATSSGFTGELFF
>TRBD1|TRBJ2-5|TRBV10-3|14
CAISGGGGQETQYF
>NA|TRBJ2-7|TRBV12-3/TRBV12-4|13
CARLRGPPREQYF
>TRBD1|TRBJ1-5|TRBV29-1|13
CSVGQGADQPQHF
>TRBD1|TRBJ1-2|TRBV4-3|15
CASSHRQGSNYGYTF
>NA|TRBJ2-3|TRBV29-1|11
CSVEGRMAQYF
>TRBD2|TRBJ2-1|TRBV5-5|18
CASSPGGGAASSYNEQFF
>TRBD2|TRBJ2-1|TRBV12-3/TRBV12-4|15
CASSVLAGGQNEQFF
>NA|TRBJ2-7|TRBV28|14
CASSLRQKGYEQYF
>NA|TRBJ1-6|TRBV20-1|15
CSARDQRGTNSPLHF
>NA|TRBJ1-2|TRBV2|13
CASSLGPSRGYTF
>NA|TRBJ2-3|TRBV14|11
CASSWGAMLDF
>TRBD2|TRBJ2-3|TRBV6-2/TRBV6-3|17
CASSTAWGGGSTDTQYF
>NA|TRBJ1-2|TRBV20-1|14
CSARDPFSNYGYTF
>TRBD2|TRBJ2-1|TRBV12-3/TRBV12-4|15
CASSSTRGMYNEQFF
>NA|TRBJ2-2|TRBV20-1|13
CSAWAGGPGELFF
>TRBD1|TRBJ1-6|TRBV9|16
CASSAPGGVENSPLHF
>TRBD2|TRBJ2-5|TRBV5-1|14
CASRLAGYQETQYF
>NA|TRBJ1-6|TRBV7-2|17
CASSLGGPGRDNSPLHF
>NA|TRBJ1-1|TRBV29-1|13
CSVTAFMNTEAFF
>NA|TRBJ2-3|TRBV5-1|11
CASTSGDTQYF
>TRBD1|TRBJ1-4|TRBV11-3|15
CASSFSGTPGGKLFF
>NA|TRBJ2-3|TRBV6-2/TRBV6-3|16
CASSYKWQGSTDTQYF
>TRBD2|TRBJ2-1|TRBV19|16
CASSSTGLAGKNEQFF
>TRBD1|TRBJ2-1|TRBV2|13
CASTRDSNNEQFF